This T cell receptor beta chain was captured by sequencing in a study of blood T cell repertoires in COVID-19. Study as a whole: COVID-19 samples collected from the United States, Italy and Spain covered acute and convalescent phases. From T cells, B-cell-depleted T cells, or PBMCs came the material, which was cDNA or gDNA.

Per the study methods: The authors estimated nucleated cell counts from reference gene primer amplification. Sequenced by immunoSEQ multiplex PCR; TCRdb stores in-frame clones only, minus some. V and J calls and clone size are copied from that table; D and trimming were computed from the DNA. Among 50,000 to 70,000 clones listed, around 87% were seen once. Germline V gene data show CDR1 as SGHAT and CDR2 as FQNNGV. CDR3 size: 16 residues. V lost 6 bases, J lost 0 bases, and 17 bases lay in between. This clone was detected once. Sequenced: peripheral blood. The clonotype originates from a man aged 55-75 years with active or convalescent COVID-19. This sequence joins TRBV11-2 and TRBJ1-2; D is uncertain. CDR3 loop: CASSLHSNRANYGYTF. The CDR3 region has the DNA TGTGCCAGCAGTTTGCATTCGAACAGAGCTAACTATGGCTACACCTTC.